The present entry profiles one T cell receptor beta chain with its context. What it binds is unknown. This sample is part of a study of blood T cells in healthy people across ages. Study-level information: Roughly one uniquely barcoded beta molecule per two T cells was captured. Regarding the study as a whole: Compared with aged donors, long-lived donors showed fewer expanded clones, suggesting selection. Considered underestimates were the diversity estimates obtained from one million T cells.

The germline gives CDR1 SGHRS, CDR2 YFSETQ. The CDR3 totals 17 residues. Trimming stripped 3 bases from V and 4 bases from J, with 20 bases between. Primed by a sample-barcoded 5' primer and a J-beta primer mix, a second PCR proceeded for about 6 to 11 cycles. A single record per CDR3 protein comes from TCRdb applying MiXCR to the 5' RACE reads. The data show 550,000 to 800,000 distinct CDR3 sequences, roughly 20% seen once. Extracted total RNA amounted to at least 5.5 micrograms for each sample. This TCR was recovered from a man aged 65 to 85 in good health. The sample comprised blood. V usage is TRBV5-1 and J usage is TRBJ2-1, with D tentatively TRBD2 (5 bases). Here the CDR3 reads CASSSTIPRIKYNEQFF. Written as DNA, the CDR3 is TGCGCCAGCAGCTCGACTATCCCCAGGATCAAATACAATGAGCAGTTCTTC.